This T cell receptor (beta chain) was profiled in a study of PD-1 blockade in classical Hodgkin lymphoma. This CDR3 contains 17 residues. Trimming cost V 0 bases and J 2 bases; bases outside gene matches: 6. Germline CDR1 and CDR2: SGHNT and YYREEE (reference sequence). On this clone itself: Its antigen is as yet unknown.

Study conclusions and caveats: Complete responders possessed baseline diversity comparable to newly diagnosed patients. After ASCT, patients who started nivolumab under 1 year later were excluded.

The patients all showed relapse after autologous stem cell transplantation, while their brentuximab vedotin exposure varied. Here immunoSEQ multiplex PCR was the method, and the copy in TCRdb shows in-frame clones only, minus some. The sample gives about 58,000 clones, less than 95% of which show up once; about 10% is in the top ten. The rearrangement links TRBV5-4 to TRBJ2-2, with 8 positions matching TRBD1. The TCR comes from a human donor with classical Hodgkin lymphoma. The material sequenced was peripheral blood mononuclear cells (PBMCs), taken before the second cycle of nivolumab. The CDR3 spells CASSLGRGLLNTGELFF. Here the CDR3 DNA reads TGTGCCAGCAGCTTGGGCAGGGGGCTCTTAAACACCGGGGAGCTGTTTTTT. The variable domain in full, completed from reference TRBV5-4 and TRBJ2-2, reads ETGVTQSPTHLIKTRGQQVTLRCSSQSGHNTVSWYQQALGQGPQFIFQYYREEENGRGNFPPRFSGLQFPNYSSELNVNALELDDSALYLCASSLGRGLLNTGELFFGEGSRLTVL.